The rows below give T cell receptor beta chains drawn from one sample of a study of CD8+CD57+ T cells in acquired aplastic anemia. TCRdb re-called the reads with MiXCR, one entry per CDR3 protein. The repertoire holds roughly 500,000 distinct CDR3 sequences, with under 40% as singletons. The sequenced material came from sorted CD4+, CD8+, or CD8+CD57+ T cells (not recorded which) from PBMCs. All receptors come from a human donor with aplastic anemia. The CDR3 runs from the conserved cysteine through the conserved F or W. A D gene is named only where the DNA matches it firmly. Some rows mark clone size as missing; the rest say once, few, many or name a class of expanded clone.

v_gene	d_gene	j_gene	abundance	CDR3nt	CDR3aa
TRBV7-2	-	TRBJ2-7	-	TGTGCCAGCAGCTTAGATTCCCAGAGCAAGTACTTC	CASSLDSQSKYF
TRBV6-4	TRBD1	TRBJ2-3	-	TGTGCCAGCAGTGACTCCACAGGGGCAGATACGCAGTATTTT	CASSDSTGADTQYF
TRBV9	-	TRBJ1-5	-	TGTGCCAGCAGCGTAGAGGGCGGTTATCAGCCCCAGCATTTT	CASSVEGGYQPQHF
TRBV30	TRBD1	TRBJ2-7	-	TGTGCCTGGATGCGGCAGGGGGCCTACGAGCAGTACTTC	CAWMRQGAYEQYF
TRBV14	-	TRBJ1-3	once	TGTGCCAGCAGCCAAGATCGACAGGCTGGGGGAAACACCATATATTTT	CASSQDRQAGGNTIYF
TRBV2	TRBD1	TRBJ1-5	many	TGTGCCAGCAGTGGGGGACAGGCTACGGGTCAGCCCCAGCATTTT	CASSGGQATGQPQHF
TRBV24-1	-	TRBJ2-3	many	TGTGCCACCAGTCCGGGTTGGCGGGATAAAGCAGATACGCAGTATTTT	CATSPGWRDKADTQYF
TRBV19	TRBD1	TRBJ1-3	-	TGTGCCAGTACCATGACAGGGGGGACTGGAAACACCACATATTTT	CASTMTGGTGNTTYF
TRBV20-1	TRBD1	TRBJ1-2	many	TGCAGTGCCAGGGGGTACAGGGGATCTTATGGCTACACCTTC	CSARGYRGSYGYTF
TRBV15	-	TRBJ1-4	many	TGTGCCACCAGCATTGGAATTGAGGAAAAACTGTTTTTT	CATSIGIEEKLFF
TRBV19	TRBD1	TRBJ1-4	many	TGTGCCAGTAGTTCGGTGGCAGGGGGAAATGAAAAACTGTTTTTT	CASSSVAGGNEKLFF
TRBV6-1	-	TRBJ1-2	-	TGTGCCAGCAGTGAATTGGGCTACACCTTC	CASSELGYTF
TRBV10-3	-	TRBJ1-1	many	TGTGCCATCAGTGAACAGGTGAACACTGAAGCTTTCTTT	CAISEQVNTEAFF
TRBV2	-	TRBJ2-7	few	TGTGCCAGCAGCCCCGGGACACGAACCTACGAGCAGTACTTC	CASSPGTRTYEQYF
TRBV20-1	TRBD1	TRBJ1-6	many	TGCAGTGCTATCCGGGACAGCATCTCCTATAATTCACCCCTCCACTTT	CSAIRDSISYNSPLHF
TRBV4-3	TRBD2	TRBJ2-1	-	TGCGCCACCCGGCGGGGGGCCGGCTACAATGAGCAGTTCTTC	CATRRGAGYNEQFF
TRBV20-1	-	TRBJ2-5	few	TGCAGTGCTAGACAAATATCTGGACAGACCCAGTACTTC	CSARQISGQTQYF
TRBV11-3	-	TRBJ2-7	-	TGTGCCAGCAGCTTAGATCAGGGGGGCAGCCACGAGCAGTACTTC	CASSLDQGGSHEQYF
TRBV6-1	-	TRBJ1-5	many	TGTGCCAGCAGCGATCCAATCCGGGACAGCAATCAGCCCCAGCATTTT	CASSDPIRDSNQPQHF
TRBV20-1	-	TRBJ2-3	few	TGCAGTGCTAGAGCCCCGGGACTTCCCACAGATACGCAGTATTTT	CSARAPGLPTDTQYF
TRBV7-2	-	TRBJ1-6	many	TGTGCCAGCAGCTTGACCGTGGGGGTATTGCACTTT	CASSLTVGVLHF
TRBV6-1	TRBD2	TRBJ2-3	few	TGTGCCAGCAGTGAAGACGGGGGGGGCACAGATACGCAGTATTTT	CASSEDGGGTDTQYF
TRBV20-1	TRBD1	TRBJ1-1	many	TGTAGGGGGGGACAGGGGAGCACTGAAGCTTTCTTT	CRGGQGSTEAFF
TRBV7-9	-	TRBJ2-7	many	TGTGCCAGCAGCTCTCCAAGGGACTACGAGCAGTACTTC	CASSSPRDYEQYF
TRBV12-3/TRBV12-4	-	TRBJ1-4	-	TGTGCCAGCAGCTTAGGCAGGGAAGATGAAAAACTGTTTTTT	CASSLGREDEKLFF
TRBV7-9	TRBD2	TRBJ2-3	-	TGTGCCAGCAGCTTAGCTAGCGGGAGCTATACGCAGTATTTT	CASSLASGSYTQYF
TRBV9	TRBD2	TRBJ2-1	few	TGTGCCAGCAGCGAAAGCGGGGGGGCCAGGAATGAGCAGTTCTTC	CASSESGGARNEQFF
TRBV14	-	TRBJ2-5	-	TGTGCCAGCAGCCTAATCACAGGGAGTTCAGAGACCCAGTACTTC	CASSLITGSSETQYF
TRBV6-5	TRBD1	TRBJ2-4	-	TGTGCCAGCAGTTACCGGGACAGAGACATTCGGTACTTC	CASSYRDRDIRYF
TRBV14	-	TRBJ2-2	few	TGTGCCAGCAGCCAAATGGGGGCGAACACCGGGGAGCTGTTTTTT	CASSQMGANTGELFF
TRBV15	TRBD1	TRBJ1-2	-	TGTGCCACCAGCAGACCTGGACAGGGAGGCCCAGCTAACTATGGCTACACCTTC	CATSRPGQGGPANYGYTF
TRBV7-2	-	TRBJ2-1	many	TGTGCCAGCAGCTGGAATCCTAATGAGCAGTTCTTC	CASSWNPNEQFF
TRBV2	-	TRBJ1-4	-	TGTGCCAGCTACCGAGGGAAGTATGAAAAACTGTTTTTT	CASYRGKYEKLFF
TRBV20-1	-	TRBJ1-3	-	TGCAGTGCTAGACCTGGGGGAGGAAGAAACACCATATATTTT	CSARPGGGRNTIYF
TRBV12-3/TRBV12-4	-	TRBJ1-1	-	TGTGCCAGCAGTCTTACTGCCACTGAAGCTTTCTTT	CASSLTATEAFF
TRBV15	TRBD2	TRBJ2-1	-	TGTGCCACCAGCAGAGCTAAGGGAAGCGGGGGAAAGAATGAGCAGTTCTTC	CATSRAKGSGGKNEQFF
TRBV5-1	TRBD1	TRBJ2-5	few	TGCGCCAGCAGCGTGAGACAGGGGTTCGCTGGAGGGGAGACCCAGTACTTC	CASSVRQGFAGGETQYF
TRBV2	TRBD2	TRBJ2-7	-	TGTGCCAGCAAACGACTAGCGGGAGGGGTCGAGCAGTACTTC	CASKRLAGGVEQYF
TRBV15	TRBD2	TRBJ2-3	-	TGTGCCACCAGCAGAGCCAGCGGGGGGACCGATACGCAGTATTTT	CATSRASGGTDTQYF
TRBV3-1	-	TRBJ1-5	few	TGTGCCAGCAGCCAAGATGCCCCCGGTGTATCTAGCAATCAGCCCCAGCATTTT	CASSQDAPGVSSNQPQHF
TRBV4-1	TRBD1	TRBJ1-5	few	TGCGCCAGCAGCCAAGAAGGGACAGGGGCGGCCACTCAGCCCCAGCATTTT	CASSQEGTGAATQPQHF
TRBV5-4	-	TRBJ1-6	-	TGTGCCAGCAGCCCTCTAAAATCAAATTCACCCCTCCACTTT	CASSPLKSNSPLHF
TRBV6-6	-	TRBJ1-1	few	TGTGCCAGCAGTCGGACCCTGGGGACTGAAGCTTTCTTT	CASSRTLGTEAFF
TRBV10-1	TRBD1	TRBJ1-2	many	TGCGCCAGCAGCGGTCCCGGGACAGGGTATGGCTATGGCTACACCTTC	CASSGPGTGYGYGYTF
TRBV7-3	TRBD1	TRBJ1-2	few	TGTGCCAGCAGCTTAATTCCTGCGGGACAGGGGGCGTACTTATATGGCTACACCTTC	CASSLIPAGQGAYLYGYTF
TRBV15	-	TRBJ2-7	-	TGTGCCACCAGCAGTGCTAGCTCCAGGACTGGCTACGAGCAGTACTTC	CATSSASSRTGYEQYF
TRBV9	TRBD1	TRBJ1-6	-	TGTGCCAGCAGCGTAAAGGGGGCCGATTCACCCCTCCACTTT	CASSVKGADSPLHF
TRBV7-2	TRBD2	TRBJ2-5	few	TGTGCCAGCAGCTTACAGCGGGGATCCAGAATCCAAGAGACCCAGTACTTC	CASSLQRGSRIQETQYF
TRBV24-1	-	TRBJ2-3	few	TGTGCCACCAGTGAAAAGGCCAGTTACACGGATACGCAGTATTTT	CATSEKASYTDTQYF
TRBV7-9	-	TRBJ1-1	-	TGTGCCAGCAGCTTAGCGGGGATGGGGACTGAAGCTTTCTTT	CASSLAGMGTEAFF
TRBV10-3	-	TRBJ2-7	many	TGTGCCATCAGTGAGCCAGAGGGACTGGGAAGCTCCTACGAGCAGTACTTC	CAISEPEGLGSSYEQYF
TRBV29-1	-	TRBJ2-1	many	TGCAGCGTTGGCGGGCCCCTTTCATACAATGAGCAGTTCTTC	CSVGGPLSYNEQFF
TRBV12-3/TRBV12-4	-	TRBJ1-2	-	TGTGCCAGCAGTAGAGACGGGGGTAACTATGGCTACACCTTC	CASSRDGGNYGYTF
TRBV12-3/TRBV12-4	TRBD1	TRBJ1-5	-	TGTGCCAGCAGTTTAGGACAGGGTGGCAATCAGTCCCAGCATTTT	CASSLGQGGNQSQHF
TRBV2	TRBD1	TRBJ1-1	-	TGTGCCAGCAGCTTGGCGGGGACAGTATTATTGAACACTGAAGCTTTCTTT	CASSLAGTVLLNTEAFF